The 2 T cell receptor beta chains reported below all come from one sample, sequenced in a study of blood T cell repertoires in COVID-19. The data were produced by immunoSEQ multiplex PCR, yet TCRdb's version contains in-frame clones alone and is incomplete. The top ten hold under 15% of the sample, which has some 38,000 clones, roughly 78% seen once. The sample consisted of peripheral blood. The receptors shown here come from a woman aged 65 to 85 with acute or convalescent COVID-19.

V and J are TRBV10-3 and TRBJ2-3; no clear D. The germline V gene encodes CDR1 ENHRY and CDR2 SYGVKD. Trimming shortened V by 1 base and J by 6 bases, and 8 bases separated the two germline ends. This CDR3 contains 13 residues. The CDR3 reads CAISEYQSDTQYF. The CDR3 bases are TGTGCCATCAGTGAGTACCAGTCGGATACGCAGTATTTT.

V is TRBV15 and J is TRBJ2-1, with a tentative D call TRBD1 (7 bases). The CDR3 extends over 14 amino acids. Trimming took off 1 base at V and 7 bases at J, with 11 bases between the two ends. CDR1 is LNHNV, CDR2 YYDKDF, per germline (reference sequence). The CDR3 DNA reads TGTGCCACCAGCAGAGCAGGGGGGATTAATGAGCAGTTCTTC. As protein: CATSRAGGINEQFF.